The rows below give T cell receptor beta chains drawn from one sample of a study of regulatory T cells in long-lasting Graves disease. TCRdb independently ran MiXCR on the multiplex PCR reads; one entry per CDR3 protein. This sample has 550,000 or so distinct CDR3 sequences, with 12% found just once. The same sample was also studied in work on T cells in Graves' hyperthyroidism and ophthalmopathy.

The sample in question was peripheral blood mononuclear cells (PBMCs), obtained at new diagnosis, from a patient treated with antithyroid drugs. All receptors derive from a woman aged 25 to 39 with Graves disease. Each CDR3 is given with its conserved first and last residue. D genes are given only for firm matches. The size entry is marked missing in some rows and otherwise reads once, few, many or a size class.

clone_size: many
v_call: TRBV12-3/TRBV12-4
d_call: NA
j_call: TRBJ1-4
cdr3_aa: CASGGAAEKLFF
cdr3_nt: TGTGCCAGCGGGGGCGCGGCTGAAAAACTGTTTTTT

clone_size: NA
v_call: TRBV5-5
d_call: NA
j_call: TRBJ2-2
cdr3_aa: CASRAYVNTGELFF
cdr3_nt: TGTGCCAGCAGGGCCTACGTGAACACCGGGGAGCTGTTTTTT

clone_size: many
v_call: TRBV5-1
d_call: TRBD1
j_call: TRBJ2-5
cdr3_aa: CASSLGRGPGETQYF
cdr3_nt: TGCGCCAGCAGCTTGGGCAGGGGGCCAGGAGAGACCCAGTACTTC

clone_size: many
v_call: TRBV7-2
d_call: NA
j_call: TRBJ1-5
cdr3_aa: CASSPVGGNQPQHF
cdr3_nt: TGTGCCAGCAGCCCCGTGGGGGGCAATCAGCCCCAGCATTTT

clone_size: few
v_call: TRBV19
d_call: NA
j_call: TRBJ1-1
cdr3_aa: CASTMGGEAFF
cdr3_nt: TGTGCCAGTACCATGGGGGGAGAAGCTTTCTTT

clone_size: NA
v_call: TRBV6-1
d_call: NA
j_call: TRBJ1-6
cdr3_aa: CASSVGLGSPLHF
cdr3_nt: TGTGCCAGCAGTGTAGGCCTCGGGTCACCCCTCCACTTT

clone_size: NA
v_call: TRBV24-1
d_call: NA
j_call: TRBJ1-1
cdr3_aa: CATSDSRRAFF
cdr3_nt: TGTGCCACCAGTGATTCCCGTCGAGCTTTCTTT

clone_size: NA
v_call: TRBV20-1
d_call: TRBD1
j_call: TRBJ2-1
cdr3_aa: CSAIGQGSYWGSYNEQFF
cdr3_nt: TGCAGTGCGATCGGACAGGGGTCCTACTGGGGATCCTACAATGAGCAGTTCTTC

clone_size: few
v_call: TRBV2
d_call: NA
j_call: TRBJ2-5
cdr3_aa: CASRGWVETQYF
cdr3_nt: TGTGCCAGCAGGGGATGGGTAGAGACCCAGTACTTC

clone_size: many
v_call: TRBV18
d_call: TRBD1
j_call: TRBJ2-1
cdr3_aa: CASSPRGKGANVEQFF
cdr3_nt: TGTGCCAGCTCACCGAGGGGCAAGGGGGCGAATGTTGAGCAGTTCTTC

clone_size: NA
v_call: TRBV5-1
d_call: TRBD1
j_call: TRBJ1-1
cdr3_aa: CASRKTGGEWDTEAFF
cdr3_nt: TGCGCCAGCAGAAAAACAGGGGGCGAGTGGGACACTGAAGCTTTCTTT

clone_size: NA
v_call: TRBV6-5
d_call: TRBD1
j_call: TRBJ1-2
cdr3_aa: CASSYRAPGQGAISNYGYTF
cdr3_nt: TGTGCCAGCAGTTACCGGGCTCCGGGACAGGGGGCGATATCTAACTATGGCTACACCTTC

clone_size: NA
v_call: TRBV6-1
d_call: NA
j_call: TRBJ2-1
cdr3_aa: CASSRTGTEQFF
cdr3_nt: TGTGCCAGCAGCAGAACAGGGACTGAGCAGTTCTTC

clone_size: few
v_call: TRBV20-1
d_call: NA
j_call: TRBJ2-1
cdr3_aa: CSASYGDSSYNEQFF
cdr3_nt: TGCAGTGCTAGTTACGGGGATAGCTCCTACAATGAGCAGTTCTTC

clone_size: NA
v_call: TRBV7-9
d_call: NA
j_call: TRBJ2-7
cdr3_aa: CASSPIGSGAQRYEQYF
cdr3_nt: TGTGCCAGCAGCCCGATTGGGTCGGGGGCGCAGCGCTACGAGCAGTACTTC

clone_size: many
v_call: TRBV2
d_call: NA
j_call: TRBJ1-3
cdr3_aa: CASSEENLSGNTIYF
cdr3_nt: TGTGCCAGCAGTGAGGAGAACCTCTCTGGAAACACCATATATTTT

clone_size: few
v_call: TRBV6-2/TRBV6-3
d_call: NA
j_call: TRBJ1-6
cdr3_aa: CASTLAGDFWSSPLHF
cdr3_nt: TGTGCCAGCACCCTGGCGGGAGATTTTTGGAGCTCACCCCTCCACTTT

clone_size: NA
v_call: TRBV20-1
d_call: NA
j_call: TRBJ2-1
cdr3_aa: CSARDPSEDEQFF
cdr3_nt: TGCAGTGCTAGGGACCCGAGTGAGGATGAGCAGTTCTTC

clone_size: many
v_call: TRBV28
d_call: NA
j_call: TRBJ1-4
cdr3_aa: CASSSGPRGLFF
cdr3_nt: TGTGCCAGCAGTTCTGGACCCCGGGGACTGTTTTTT

clone_size: many
v_call: TRBV10-1
d_call: NA
j_call: TRBJ2-1
cdr3_aa: CASSGPFKGEQFF
cdr3_nt: TGCGCCAGCAGTGGTCCCTTTAAGGGTGAGCAGTTCTTC

clone_size: few
v_call: TRBV5-6
d_call: NA
j_call: TRBJ1-1
cdr3_aa: CASSLVGGSEAFF
cdr3_nt: TGTGCCAGCAGCTTGGTTGGAGGGTCTGAAGCTTTCTTT

clone_size: many
v_call: TRBV20-1
d_call: NA
j_call: TRBJ2-4
cdr3_aa: CSASSPSAKNIQYF
cdr3_nt: TGCAGTGCTAGTTCGCCGTCAGCCAAAAACATTCAGTACTTC

clone_size: NA
v_call: TRBV25-1
d_call: TRBD1
j_call: TRBJ1-1
cdr3_aa: CASSEKPHWDRLNTEAFF
cdr3_nt: TGTGCCAGCAGTGAGAAACCGCATTGGGACAGACTGAACACTGAAGCTTTCTTT

clone_size: many
v_call: TRBV5-1
d_call: NA
j_call: TRBJ1-2
cdr3_aa: CASSSSWGDGGYTF
cdr3_nt: TGCGCCAGCAGCTCAAGTTGGGGGGATGGAGGCTACACCTTC

clone_size: few
v_call: TRBV9
d_call: TRBD2
j_call: TRBJ2-1
cdr3_aa: CASSVELAGMGNEQFF
cdr3_nt: TGTGCCAGCAGCGTAGAGCTAGCGGGAATGGGCAATGAGCAGTTCTTC

clone_size: NA
v_call: TRBV6-2/TRBV6-3
d_call: TRBD1
j_call: TRBJ2-5
cdr3_aa: CASRDNRGTGGATQYF
cdr3_nt: TGTGCCAGCAGGGATAATAGGGGGACAGGGGGGGCGACCCAGTACTTC

clone_size: NA
v_call: TRBV5-1
d_call: TRBD2
j_call: TRBJ2-1
cdr3_aa: CASSLAWNRMGLAGSNEQFF
cdr3_nt: TGCGCCAGCAGCTTGGCCTGGAACCGAATGGGACTAGCGGGCTCCAATGAGCAGTTCTTC

clone_size: NA
v_call: TRBV4-3
d_call: NA
j_call: TRBJ2-1
cdr3_aa: CASSQGIRQSGEQFF
cdr3_nt: TGCGCCAGCAGCCAAGGTATCAGGCAGAGCGGTGAGCAGTTCTTC

clone_size: NA
v_call: TRBV5-1
d_call: NA
j_call: TRBJ2-3
cdr3_aa: CASSSHGTAGDTQYF
cdr3_nt: TGCGCCAGCAGCTCCCACGGGACAGCGGGGGATACGCAGTATTTT

clone_size: many
v_call: TRBV4-1
d_call: TRBD2
j_call: TRBJ2-5
cdr3_aa: CASSPSGGAGQETQYF
cdr3_nt: TGCGCCAGCAGCCCCTCCGGGGGGGCTGGTCAAGAGACCCAGTACTTC

clone_size: NA
v_call: TRBV27
d_call: NA
j_call: TRBJ1-1
cdr3_aa: CTSSLSKYFRPGAKNTEAFF
cdr3_nt: TGTACCAGCAGTTTATCTAAATATTTTCGTCCAGGGGCCAAGAACACTGAAGCTTTCTTT

clone_size: few
v_call: TRBV7-9
d_call: NA
j_call: TRBJ1-5
cdr3_aa: CASSHDRTVQPQHF
cdr3_nt: TGTGCCAGCAGCCATGACAGGACTGTCCAGCCCCAGCATTTT

clone_size: many
v_call: TRBV28
d_call: TRBD1
j_call: TRBJ2-3
cdr3_aa: CASSRGGSSTDTQYF
cdr3_nt: TGTGCCAGCTCCAGAGGGGGCTCCAGCACAGATACGCAGTATTTT

clone_size: NA
v_call: TRBV2
d_call: NA
j_call: TRBJ2-5
cdr3_aa: CASSQGEEETQYF
cdr3_nt: TGTGCCAGCAGCCAGGGGGAGGAAGAGACCCAGTACTTC

clone_size: many
v_call: TRBV5-6
d_call: NA
j_call: TRBJ2-7
cdr3_aa: CASSLIGAEQYF
cdr3_nt: TGTGCCAGCAGCTTGATAGGGGCCGAGCAGTACTTC

clone_size: many
v_call: TRBV30
d_call: NA
j_call: TRBJ1-1
cdr3_aa: CAWAQGNTEAFF
cdr3_nt: TGTGCCTGGGCTCAGGGGAACACTGAAGCTTTCTTT

clone_size: NA
v_call: TRBV29-1
d_call: TRBD2
j_call: TRBJ2-1
cdr3_aa: CSVGGGRALMGEQFF
cdr3_nt: TGCAGCGTTGGGGGCGGGAGGGCCCTTATGGGTGAGCAGTTCTTC

clone_size: NA
v_call: TRBV7-9
d_call: NA
j_call: TRBJ2-1
cdr3_aa: CASSLEGGLVYEQFF
cdr3_nt: TGTGCCAGCAGCTTAGAGGGGGGGCTAGTTTATGAGCAGTTCTTC

clone_size: few
v_call: TRBV4-1
d_call: TRBD1
j_call: TRBJ2-5
cdr3_aa: CASSQEQGAQETQYF
cdr3_nt: TGCGCCAGCAGCCAAGAGCAGGGGGCCCAAGAGACCCAGTACTTC

clone_size: NA
v_call: TRBV20-1
d_call: TRBD2
j_call: TRBJ2-7
cdr3_aa: CSARDGTSLSYEQYF
cdr3_nt: TGCAGTGCTAGAGACGGGACTAGCCTCTCCTACGAGCAGTACTTC

clone_size: many
v_call: TRBV2
d_call: NA
j_call: TRBJ2-5
cdr3_aa: CASSRTDRQETQYF
cdr3_nt: TGTGCCAGCAGCAGAACGGACAGACAAGAGACCCAGTACTTC

clone_size: many
v_call: TRBV28
d_call: NA
j_call: TRBJ2-1
cdr3_aa: CASSLPLGRTGSEQFF
cdr3_nt: TGTGCCAGCAGTTTACCCTTAGGGCGCACGGGCAGTGAGCAGTTCTTC

clone_size: few
v_call: TRBV19
d_call: NA
j_call: TRBJ2-7
cdr3_aa: CASSARLSSSVHYEQYF
cdr3_nt: TGTGCCAGTAGTGCACGCCTGAGCTCCTCCGTACACTACGAGCAGTACTTC

clone_size: many
v_call: TRBV18
d_call: NA
j_call: TRBJ2-3
cdr3_aa: CASSPPAADTQYF
cdr3_nt: TGTGCCAGCTCACCACCGGCCGCAGATACGCAGTATTTT

clone_size: many
v_call: TRBV7-2
d_call: TRBD2
j_call: TRBJ2-7
cdr3_aa: CASSFFGLAVSYEQYF
cdr3_nt: TGTGCCAGCAGCTTCTTCGGACTAGCGGTGTCCTACGAGCAGTACTTC

clone_size: NA
v_call: TRBV5-1
d_call: NA
j_call: TRBJ2-5
cdr3_aa: CASSFEGRETQYF
cdr3_nt: TGCGCCAGCAGCTTCGAGGGCCGGGAGACCCAGTACTTC

clone_size: NA
v_call: TRBV5-1
d_call: NA
j_call: TRBJ2-4
cdr3_aa: CASSLEPGERNIQYF
cdr3_nt: TGCGCCAGCAGCTTGGAACCCGGGGAGAGAAACATTCAGTACTTC

clone_size: few
v_call: TRBV28
d_call: TRBD2
j_call: TRBJ2-7
cdr3_aa: CGTSGYSYKQYF
cdr3_nt: TGTGGGACTAGCGGGTACTCCTACAAGCAGTACTTC

clone_size: NA
v_call: TRBV6-2/TRBV6-3
d_call: TRBD2
j_call: TRBJ2-3
cdr3_aa: CASSRGLAGAGEQYF
cdr3_nt: TGTGCCAGCAGTCGAGGACTAGCGGGAGCTGGGGAGCAGTATTTT

clone_size: NA
v_call: TRBV5-4
d_call: NA
j_call: TRBJ1-1
cdr3_aa: CASSLAFGLQGEAFF
cdr3_nt: TGTGCCAGCAGCTTGGCCTTTGGGTTGCAGGGTGAAGCTTTCTTT

clone_size: many
v_call: TRBV27
d_call: NA
j_call: TRBJ2-7
cdr3_aa: CASSITGTVNEQYF
cdr3_nt: TGTGCCAGCAGTATAACCGGGACTGTCAACGAGCAGTACTTC